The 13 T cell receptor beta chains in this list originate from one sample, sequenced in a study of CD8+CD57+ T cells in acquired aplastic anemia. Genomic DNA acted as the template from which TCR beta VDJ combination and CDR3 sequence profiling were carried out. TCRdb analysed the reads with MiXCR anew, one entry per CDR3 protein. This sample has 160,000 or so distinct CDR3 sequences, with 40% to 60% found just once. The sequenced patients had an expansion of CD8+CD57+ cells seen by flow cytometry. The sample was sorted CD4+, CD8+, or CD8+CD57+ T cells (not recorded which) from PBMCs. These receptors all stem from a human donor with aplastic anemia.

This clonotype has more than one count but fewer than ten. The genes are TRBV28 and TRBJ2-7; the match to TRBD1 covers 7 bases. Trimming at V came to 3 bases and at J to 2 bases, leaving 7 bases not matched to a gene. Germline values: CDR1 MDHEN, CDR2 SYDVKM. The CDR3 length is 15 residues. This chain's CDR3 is CASSFGFQGAYEQYF. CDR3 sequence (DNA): TGTGCCAGCAGTTTCGGATTCCAGGGGGCCTACGAGCAGTACTTC.

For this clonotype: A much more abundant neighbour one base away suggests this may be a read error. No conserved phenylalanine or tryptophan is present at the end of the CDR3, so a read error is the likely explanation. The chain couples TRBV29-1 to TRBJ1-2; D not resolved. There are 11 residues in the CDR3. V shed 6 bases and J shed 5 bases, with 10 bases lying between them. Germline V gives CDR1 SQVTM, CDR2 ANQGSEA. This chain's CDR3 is CSVGTRYGYTS. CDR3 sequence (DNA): TGCAGCGTCGGCACGAGGTATGGCTACACCTCC.

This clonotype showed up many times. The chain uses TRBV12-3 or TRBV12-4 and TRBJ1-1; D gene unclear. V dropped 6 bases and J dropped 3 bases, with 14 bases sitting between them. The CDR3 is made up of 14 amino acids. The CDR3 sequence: CASSLSVGYTEAFF. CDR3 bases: TGTGCCAGCAGCCTTAGCGTGGGGTACACTGAAGCTTTCTTT.

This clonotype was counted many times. CDR3 residues: CASGDFSYEQYF. The CDR3 DNA reads TGTGCCAGCGGGGACTTCTCCTACGAGCAGTACTTC. The rearrangement uses TRBV7-8 and TRBJ2-7; possibly TRBD2 for D (6 bases). The CDR3 runs 12 residues. Germline V CDR1 and CDR2: SGHVS, FQNEAQ. Trimming cost V 8 bases and J 0 bases, with 8 bases left between them.

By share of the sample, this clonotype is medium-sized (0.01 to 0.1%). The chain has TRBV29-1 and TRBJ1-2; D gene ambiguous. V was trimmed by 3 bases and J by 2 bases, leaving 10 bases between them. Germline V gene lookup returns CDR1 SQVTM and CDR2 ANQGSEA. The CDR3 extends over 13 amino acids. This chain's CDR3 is CSVDAVENYGYTF. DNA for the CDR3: TGCAGCGTTGATGCAGTGGAGAACTATGGCTACACCTTC.

The CDR3 here is CSAKSGVTEAFF. The CDR3 DNA reads as TGCAGCGCCAAATCGGGAGTGACTGAAGCTTTCTTT. The chain recombines TRBV29-1 with TRBJ1-1, with D unresolved. The germline V gene encodes CDR1 SQVTM and CDR2 ANQGSEA. This CDR3 is built from 12 residues. Trimming removed 7 bases from V and 5 bases from J, with 14 bases in between.

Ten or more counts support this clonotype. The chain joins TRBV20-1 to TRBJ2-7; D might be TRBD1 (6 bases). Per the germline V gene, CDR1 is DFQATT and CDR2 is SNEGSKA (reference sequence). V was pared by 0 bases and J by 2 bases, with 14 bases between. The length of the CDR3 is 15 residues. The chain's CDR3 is CSARDFQGPPYEQYF. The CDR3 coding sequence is TGCAGTGCTAGAGATTTTCAGGGGCCCCCCTACGAGCAGTACTTC.

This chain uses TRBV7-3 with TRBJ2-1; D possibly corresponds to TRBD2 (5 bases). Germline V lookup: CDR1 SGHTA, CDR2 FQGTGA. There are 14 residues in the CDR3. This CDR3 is CASATGSSYNEQFF. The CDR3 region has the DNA TGTGCTAGCGCTACGGGGAGCTCCTACAATGAGCAGTTCTTC.

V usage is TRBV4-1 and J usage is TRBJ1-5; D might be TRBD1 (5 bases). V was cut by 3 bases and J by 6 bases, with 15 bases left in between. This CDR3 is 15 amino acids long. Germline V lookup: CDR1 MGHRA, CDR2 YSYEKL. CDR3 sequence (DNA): TGCGCCAGCAGCCAGGGACGGGGGTGTTGTCAGCCCCAGCATTTT. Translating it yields CASSQGRGCCQPQHF.

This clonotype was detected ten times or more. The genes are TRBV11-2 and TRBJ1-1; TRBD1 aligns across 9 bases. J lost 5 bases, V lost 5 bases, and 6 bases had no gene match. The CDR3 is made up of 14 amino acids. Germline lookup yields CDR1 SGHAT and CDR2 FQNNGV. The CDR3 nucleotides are TGTGCCAGCAGCAACGGGACAGGGTTGACTGAAGCTTTCTTT. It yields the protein CASSNGTGLTEAFF.

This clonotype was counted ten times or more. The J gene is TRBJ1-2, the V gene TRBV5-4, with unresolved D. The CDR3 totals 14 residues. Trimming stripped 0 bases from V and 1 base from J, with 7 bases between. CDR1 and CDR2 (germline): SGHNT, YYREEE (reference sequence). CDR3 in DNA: TGTGCCAGCAGCTTGGTGGGTATTAACTATGGCTACACCTTC. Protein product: CASSLVGINYGYTF.

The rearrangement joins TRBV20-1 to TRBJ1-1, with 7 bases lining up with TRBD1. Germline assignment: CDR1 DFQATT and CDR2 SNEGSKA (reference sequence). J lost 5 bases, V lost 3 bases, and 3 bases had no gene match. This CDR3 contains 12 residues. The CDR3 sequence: CSARRGQTEAFF. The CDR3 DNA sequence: TGCAGTGCTAGGAGGGGGCAAACTGAAGCTTTCTTT.

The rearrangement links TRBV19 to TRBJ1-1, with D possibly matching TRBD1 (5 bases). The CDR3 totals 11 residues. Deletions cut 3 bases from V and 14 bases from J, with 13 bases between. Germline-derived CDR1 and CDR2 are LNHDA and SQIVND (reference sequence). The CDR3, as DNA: TGTGCCAGTAGTATCCCCTCAGGGACCTTCTTT. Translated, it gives CASSIPSGTFF.